These T cell receptor beta chains were read from a single sample in a study of cytomegalovirus exposure and HLA in healthy donors. Libraries were prepared by immunoSEQ multiplex PCR; TCRdb keeps only in-frame clonotypes and omits some of them. The sample records around 120,000 clones, approximately 80% being singletons. The specimen sequenced was PBMCs. These receptors originate from a man aged 18 to 30 in good health and CMV-seronegative. The conserved cysteine and the conserved F or W are not part of the CDR3 here. Each record gives: CDR3 protein, CDR3 length, V gene.

CDR3 protein: AISPTGSGNTIY
CDR3 length: 12
V gene: TRBV10-3

CDR3 protein: ASSMAVGETQY
CDR3 length: 11
V gene: TRBV19

CDR3 protein: ASSYQYDRGQY
CDR3 length: 11
V gene: TRBV6-5

CDR3 protein: ATSSPRTGEAF
CDR3 length: 11
V gene: TRBV15

CDR3 protein: ASRNSGEETQY
CDR3 length: 11
V gene: TRBV27

CDR3 protein: ASSESWSWLVWETQY
CDR3 length: 15
V gene: TRBV10-2

CDR3 protein: ASSERDTEAF
CDR3 length: 10
V gene: TRBV6-1

CDR3 protein: ASSMGQGSNQPQH
CDR3 length: 13
V gene: TRBV11-2

CDR3 protein: ASSGRVAGDTQY
CDR3 length: 12
V gene: TRBV6-1

CDR3 protein: ASSQGTGNEQY
CDR3 length: 11
V gene: TRBV4-3

CDR3 protein: ASSLGYRDYNEQF
CDR3 length: 13
V gene: TRBV7-2

CDR3 protein: AWSEQEYYGYT
CDR3 length: 11
V gene: TRBV30

CDR3 protein: ASRPGQWQTEAF
CDR3 length: 12
V gene: TRBV27

CDR3 protein: AWTPGGRDLH
CDR3 length: 10
V gene: TRBV30

CDR3 protein: SAAGVYGNTIY
CDR3 length: 11
V gene: TRBV29-1

CDR3 protein: ASSLELLLTDTQY
CDR3 length: 13
V gene: TRBV7-8

CDR3 protein: ASSLVSGNQPQH
CDR3 length: 12
V gene: TRBV7-9

CDR3 protein: ASSFRGKNTGELF
CDR3 length: 13
V gene: TRBV28

CDR3 protein: ASSIGVRAGYEQY
CDR3 length: 13
V gene: TRBV11-2

CDR3 protein: ASSLAGGLQETQY
CDR3 length: 13
V gene: TRBV2